This passage covers 18 T cell receptor beta chains from one sample sequenced in a study of STAT3 mutations in large granular lymphocyte leukemia. Study outcomes and limitations: At least one immunodominant TCR beta clonotype appeared in every T-cell large granular lymphocyte leukemia patient.

These receptors have no identified antigens. Only in-frame clones appear in the TCRdb table, and some are missing; sequencing was by immunoSEQ multiplex PCR. The table lists approximately 2,500 clones, 45% to 50% of them singletons, with over 45% in the top ten. The sample consisted of peripheral blood mononuclear cells. The origin of the receptors is a man aged 60 to 69 with T-cell large granular lymphocyte leukemia. Some clones in this sample may be carry-over from other donors' samples.

This chain links TRBV30 with TRBJ1-5; 11 nucleotides agree with TRBD1. V was clipped by 0 bases and J by 2 bases; unmatched bases: 12. CDR1 and CDR2 (germline): GTSNPN, SVGIG (reference sequence). The length of the CDR3 is 19 residues. The CDR3 DNA follows: TGTGCCTGGAGTGTAGGAACGGGACAGGGGGGAGTTCGCAATCAGCCCCAGCATTTT. Translating gives CAWSVGTGQGGVRNQPQHF.

By sample share, this clone is medium-sized. The V gene is TRBV30, the J gene TRBJ1-6; D remains unclear. This CDR3 has 12 residues. Germline V CDR1 and CDR2: GTSNPN, SVGIG (reference sequence). The V gene lost 8 bases and the J gene lost 9 bases, with 14 bases spanning the gap. The CDR3 region has the DNA TGTGCCACTGCCGACATTAGTTCACCCCTCCACTTT. Translating gives CATADISSPLHF.

In this sample, this clone turned up a few times. This rearrangement joins TRBV7-3 to TRBJ2-7, with D perhaps TRBD1 (6 bases). Trimming pared 5 bases from V and 6 bases from J, leaving 14 bases between. This CDR3 contains 13 residues. Germline assignment: CDR1 SGHTA and CDR2 FQGTGA. CDR3 protein: CASSLDRHGEQYF. The CDR3 bases are TGTGCCAGCAGCCTTGACAGGCATGGCGAGCAGTACTTC.

The genes are TRBV30 and TRBJ2-7, with 10 nucleotides matching TRBD1. The CDR3 has 15 amino acids. After removal of 0 bases from V and 7 bases from J, the junction contained 9 bases not matched to a gene. Germline V gene lookup returns CDR1 GTSNPN and CDR2 SVGIG (reference sequence). The CDR3 region is CAWSVIGTGAREQYF. CDR3 DNA: TGTGCCTGGAGTGTTATCGGGACAGGGGCTCGGGAGCAGTACTTC.

A few counts support this clone. J is TRBJ1-5 and V is TRBV6-6; tentative D call: TRBD1 (5 bases). The CDR3 is 11 amino acids. Deletions cut 8 bases from V and 8 bases from J, with 10 bases between. CDR1 is MNHNY, CDR2 SVGAGI, per germline (reference sequence). CDR3 amino acids: CASAEGEPQHF. CDR3 sequence (DNA): TGTGCCAGCGCTGAAGGGGAGCCCCAGCATTTT.

This chain joins TRBV30 and TRBJ2-7; 7 bases map to TRBD1. Germline assignment: CDR1 GTSNPN and CDR2 SVGIG (reference sequence). CDR3 size: 13 residues. V trimming: 1 base; J trimming: 3 bases; junction bases outside the gene matches: 3. This CDR3 reads CAWSGAGGYEQYF. The CDR3 DNA reads as TGTGCCTGGAGTGGTGCAGGGGGCTACGAGCAGTACTTC. The full variable domain, in which reference TRBV30 and TRBJ2-7 provide the parts outside the CDR3, is SQTIHQWPATLVQPVGSPLSLECTVEGTSNPNLYWYRQAAGRGLQLLFYSVGIGQISSEVPQNLSASRPQDRQFILSSKKLLLSDSGFYLCAWSGAGGYEQYFGPGTRLTVT.

The chain combines TRBV7-9 with TRBJ1-2, with D perhaps TRBD1 (5 bases). This CDR3 spans 16 amino acids. Germline V lookup: CDR1 SEHNR, CDR2 FQNEAQ (reference sequence). V was clipped by 5 bases and J by 6 bases, with 22 bases between them. The CDR3 protein is CASSAAVGGAGNGYTF. The DNA of the CDR3 is TGTGCCAGCAGCGCCGCCGTGGGAGGGGCGGGAAATGGCTACACCTTC. The whole variable domain, filled in from reference TRBV7-9 and TRBJ1-2, reads DTGVSQNPRHKITKRGQNVTFRCDPISEHNRLYWYRQTLGQGPEFLTYFQNEAQLEKSRLLSDRFSAERPKGSFSTLEIQRTEQGDSAMYLCASSAAVGGAGNGYTFGSGTRLTVV.

The chain joins TRBV6-6 to TRBJ1-1; 10 bases fit TRBD1. The ends lost 7 bases at V and 12 bases at J; junction bases unmatched: 17. This CDR3 spans 15 amino acids. Germline V gives CDR1 MNHNY, CDR2 SVGAGI (reference sequence). The CDR3 sequence is CASTNILRQGALTFF. For the CDR3, the DNA is TGTGCCAGCACCAACATACTGCGACAGGGGGCATTGACTTTCTTT.

In DNA, the CDR3 is TGCGCCAGCAGCTTGGGGAATATCTATGGCTACACCTTC. This codes for CASSLGNIYGYTF. The J gene is TRBJ1-2, the V gene TRBV5-1; no reliable D call. CDR1 SGHRS and CDR2 YFSETQ come from the germline V gene. The CDR3 sequence is 13 residues long. The germline V and J ends were trimmed by 0 bases and 4 bases, with 7 bases remaining between them.

The chain combines TRBV13 with TRBJ1-6, with D possibly matching TRBD1 (5 bases). This CDR3 comprises 16 residues. The V and J ends lost 5 bases and 9 bases respectively, with 20 bases between them. The germline CDR1 and CDR2 sequences are PRHDT and FYEKMQ (reference sequence). The CDR3 coding sequence is TGTGCCAGCAGCCGATTTGACCCCGGGGGTAGTTCACCCCTCCACTTT. Translated: CASSRFDPGGSSPLHF. Supplemented by reference TRBV13 and TRBJ1-6, the full variable domain reads AAGVIQSPRHLIKEKRETATLKCYPIPRHDTVYWYQQGPGQDPQFLISFYEKMQSDKGSIPDRFSAQQFSDYHSELNMSSLELGDSALYFCASSRFDPGGSSPLHFGNGTRLTVT.

This chain links TRBV4-1 with TRBJ2-7; 8 bases align to TRBD1. CDR3 size: 18 residues. The V segment lost 3 bases and the J segment 3 bases; nucleotides outside the gene matches: 16. CDR1 and CDR2 (germline): MGHRA, YSYEKL. The CDR3 region has the DNA TGCGCCAGCAGCCAGTACCTGTCGCCGGAGACAGGGGACTACGAGCAGTACTTC. This encodes CASSQYLSPETGDYEQYF.

The V gene is TRBV10-3, the J gene TRBJ2-7; D is possibly TRBD1 or TRBD2 (5 bases each). This CDR3 spans 12 amino acids. From germline, CDR1 is ENHRY and CDR2 SYGVKD. V was shortened by 8 bases and J by 3 bases, with 11 bases between the two germline ends. The CDR3 here is CAIRGARYEQYF. The CDR3 DNA follows: TGTGCCATCCGAGGGGCCCGCTACGAGCAGTACTTC.

This chain uses TRBV29-1 with TRBJ1-2, with 10 bases fitting TRBD1. Germline V gene sequence: CDR1 SQVTM, CDR2 ANQGSEA. There are 12 residues in the CDR3. Unmatched junction bases numbered 4, after V lost 6 bases and J lost 6 bases. CDR3: CSVRTGGDGYTF. The CDR3 DNA sequence: TGCAGCGTCCGGACAGGGGGGGATGGCTACACCTTC.

V and J are TRBV5-1 and TRBJ1-5; possible D gene TRBD1, 6 bases. The germline gives CDR1 SGHRS, CDR2 YFSETQ. The CDR3 is made up of 15 amino acids. The V end was cut by 1 base, the J end by 8 bases, with 16 bases between. The CDR3: CASSLTGQGMEPQHF. The CDR3 region has the DNA TGCGCCAGCAGCTTGACGGGACAAGGGATGGAGCCCCAGCATTTT.

The chain carries TRBV5-4 and TRBJ2-3, with a possible D match to TRBD1 (5 bases). Trimming removed 4 bases at V and 2 bases at J, with 14 bases between. The CDR3 extends over 15 amino acids. Germline V gene lookup returns CDR1 SGHNT and CDR2 YYREEE (reference sequence). The CDR3 here is CASSQFAGSTDTQYF. The CDR3 bases are TGTGCCAGCAGCCAATTCGCAGGGTCCACAGATACGCAGTATTTT.

The rearrangement joins TRBV19 to TRBJ2-5, with no clear D. V was clipped by 5 bases and J by 3 bases, with 1 base between them. The CDR3 is made up of 10 amino acids. CDR1 LNHDA and CDR2 SQIVND come from the germline V gene (reference sequence). The CDR3 DNA reads as TGTGCCAGTAGTGAAGAGACCCAGTACTTC. Protein: CASSEETQYF.

This chain links TRBV18 with TRBJ1-1; weak D call: TRBD1 (5 bases). CDR1 and CDR2 (germline): KGHSH, LQKENI. The length of the CDR3 is 13 residues. V lost 1 base and J lost 3, with 6 bases in between. CDR3: CASSPRGDTEAFF. The CDR3 nucleotides read TGTGCCAGCTCACCACGGGGCGACACTGAAGCTTTCTTT.

This clone was observed a handful of times. This sequence joins TRBV7-9 and TRBJ1-1; D is uncertain. Looked up from germline, CDR1 is SEHNR and CDR2 is FQNEAQ (reference sequence). V was cut by 2 bases and J by 1 base, with 8 bases left in between. This CDR3 region has 14 residues. The CDR3: CASSLRPWNTEAFF. The CDR3 DNA sequence: TGTGCCAGCAGCTTACGACCGTGGAACACTGAAGCTTTCTTT.